The sequence of this T cell receptor beta chain was determined in a study of vaccination and CD4 T cells after COVID-19. Turning to the study itself: Overlapping spike peptides of SARS-CoV-2, HCoV-NL63, HCoV-OC43 and HCoV-229E stimulated the cells.

Treatment described: roughly ten-day PBMC culture with coronavirus spike peptide pools or control peptides (ViraFEST assay). As to this clonotype: Its antigen is currently unknown.

Trimming removed 6 bases at V and 6 bases at J, with 21 bases between. There are 15 residues in the CDR3. Per germline, CDR1 SGHRS and CDR2 YFSETQ. Scientists ran DNA taken from cultured CD4+ T cells through the Oncomine TCR Beta short-read assay for sequencing. TCRdb recomputed calls from the PCR reads with MiXCR, one row per CDR3 protein. The sample shows some 20,000 distinct CDR3 sequences, more than 50% of them seen only once. The sample taken for sequencing was CD4+ T cells from blood, cultured in vitro. The origin of this receptor is a human donor who had recovered from COVID-19. The rearrangement joins TRBV5-1 to TRBJ1-2, with D possibly TRBD1 on 5 matching bases. The CDR3 coding sequence is TGCGCCAGCACCCGTGTGGGGGGAACCTGGGATGGCTACACCTTC. Encoded protein: CASTRVGGTWDGYTF.